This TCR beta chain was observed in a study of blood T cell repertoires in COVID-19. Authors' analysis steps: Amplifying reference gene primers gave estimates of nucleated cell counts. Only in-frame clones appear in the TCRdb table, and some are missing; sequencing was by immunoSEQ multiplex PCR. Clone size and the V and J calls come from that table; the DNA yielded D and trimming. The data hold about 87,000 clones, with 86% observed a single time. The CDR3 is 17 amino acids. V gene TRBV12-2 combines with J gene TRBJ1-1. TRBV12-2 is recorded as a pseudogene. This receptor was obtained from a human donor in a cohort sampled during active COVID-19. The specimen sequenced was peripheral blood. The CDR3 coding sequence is TGTGCAAGTCGCCCGATAACAGCGGAGTACGCGAACACTGAAGCTTTCTTT. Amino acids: CASRPITAEYANTEAFF.